The 10 T cell receptor beta chains presented below share a single source sample, sequenced in a study of blood T cell repertoires in COVID-19. The data were produced by immunoSEQ multiplex PCR, yet TCRdb's version contains in-frame clones alone and is incomplete. The table has approximately 470,000 clones, 87% seen once. The sample comprised PBMCs or T cells enriched from blood (not recorded which). The receptor set was obtained from a woman under 30 who had recovered from COVID-19.

This clone occurred once. The V gene is TRBV12-3 or TRBV12-4, the J gene TRBJ1-2, with D perhaps TRBD1 (6 bases). Trimming cost V 6 bases and J 8 bases, with 13 bases left between them. CDR3 length equals 12 residues. The CDR3 DNA follows: TGTGCCAGCAGCACGGACAGCGGAGGCTACACCTTC. Protein: CASSTDSGGYTF.

The chain is built from TRBV29-1 and TRBJ1-4; 7 bases line up with TRBD1. V shed 3 bases and J 7 bases; nucleotides not matched to a gene: 2. The V gene's germline CDR1 is SQVTM and CDR2 ANQGSEA. The CDR3 covers 12 residues. The chain's CDR3 is CSVDPGGEKLFF. The CDR3 DNA sequence: TGCAGCGTTGACCCAGGGGGTGAAAAACTGTTTTTT.

This clone has a single count. This chain connects TRBV3-1 (or the pseudogene TRBV3-2) to TRBJ2-5; D is uncertain. The CDR3 runs to 14 residues. The V end was cut by 4 bases, the J end by 6 bases, with 15 bases between. CDR1 LGHDT and CDR2 YNNKEL come from the germline V gene (reference sequence). For the CDR3, the DNA is TGTGCCAGCAGCCCGGTTCCTGGGCCCCAGACCCAGTACTTC. Amino acids: CASSPVPGPQTQYF.

V is TRBV11-2 and J is TRBJ1-6; D gene ambiguous. Germline V gene sequence: CDR1 SGHAT, CDR2 FQNNGV. Trimming took 0 bases from V and 10 from J, leaving 7 bases between them. The CDR3 contains 13 residues. The CDR3 nucleotides read TGTGCCAGCAGCTTAGATAGAGGATCACCCCTCCACTTT. It encodes CASSLDRGSPLHF.

This chain uses TRBV5-1 with TRBJ2-3; weak D call: TRBD1 (7 bases). In germline, CDR1 is SGHRS, CDR2 YFSETQ. Trimming removed 7 bases from V and 3 bases from J, with 18 bases in between. The CDR3 runs 15 residues. The CDR3 protein is CASSQGGGRTDTQYF. Written as DNA, the CDR3 is TGCGCCAGCTCTCAGGGGGGAGGTAGGACAGATACGCAGTATTTT. Variable domain in full (rest from reference TRBV5-1 and TRBJ2-3): KAGVTQTPRYLIKTRGQQVTLSCSPISGHRSVSWYQQTPGQGLQFLFEYFSETQRNKGNFPGRFSGRQFSNSRSEMNVSTLELGDSALYLCASSQGGGRTDTQYFGPGTRLTVL.

The chain recombines TRBV29-1 with TRBJ1-1; D is uncertain. With 4 bases removed from V and 0 bases from J, the gap between germline ends came to 9 bases. The CDR3 extends over 13 amino acids. CDR1 and CDR2 from the germline V gene are SQVTM and ANQGSEA. CDR3 nucleotides: TGCAGCGTTGGACGGGTAATGAACACTGAAGCTTTCTTT. Translation gives CSVGRVMNTEAFF.

The genes are TRBV2 and TRBJ2-5; the D gene is possibly TRBD2 (5 bases). Trimming took off 8 bases at V and 3 bases at J, with 13 bases between the two ends. Germline values: CDR1 SNHLY, CDR2 FYNNEI. The CDR3 sequence is 13 residues long. CDR3 amino acids: CASGPWGEETQYF. The CDR3 coding sequence is TGTGCCAGCGGTCCGTGGGGAGAAGAGACCCAGTACTTC.

The V and J genes are TRBV5-4 and TRBJ2-7, with 7 positions matching TRBD1. CDR1 is SGHNT and CDR2 is YYREEE in the germline V gene (reference sequence). V lost 7 bases, J lost 5 bases, and 9 bases stayed unmatched. This CDR3 is built from 13 residues. The CDR3, as DNA: TGTGCCAGCGGTACCGGGACAGAGAACGAGCAGTACTTC. Residues: CASGTGTENEQYF.

This clone appeared a single time. The chain links TRBV28 to TRBJ1-2; the D gene is possibly TRBD1 (6 bases). CDR1 is MDHEN, CDR2 SYDVKM, per germline. V lost 5 bases, J lost 0 bases, and 10 bases lay in between. The CDR3 runs 14 residues. This CDR3 is CASSPGQTNYGYTF. The CDR3 nucleotides are TGTGCCAGCAGTCCTGGACAGACTAACTATGGCTACACCTTC.

On this clone itself: At the DNA level, this CDR3 is encoded by other sequences in the same sample as well. V usage is TRBV5-1 and J usage is TRBJ2-3; D remains ambiguous. CDR1 is SGHRS and CDR2 is YFSETQ in the germline V gene. The CDR3 extends over 13 amino acids. V lost 0 bases and J 5 bases, leaving 7 bases between the germline ends. The CDR3 coding sequence is TGCGCCAGCAGCTTGGGACCGGGAGATACGCAGTATTTT. This translates into CASSLGPGDTQYF.